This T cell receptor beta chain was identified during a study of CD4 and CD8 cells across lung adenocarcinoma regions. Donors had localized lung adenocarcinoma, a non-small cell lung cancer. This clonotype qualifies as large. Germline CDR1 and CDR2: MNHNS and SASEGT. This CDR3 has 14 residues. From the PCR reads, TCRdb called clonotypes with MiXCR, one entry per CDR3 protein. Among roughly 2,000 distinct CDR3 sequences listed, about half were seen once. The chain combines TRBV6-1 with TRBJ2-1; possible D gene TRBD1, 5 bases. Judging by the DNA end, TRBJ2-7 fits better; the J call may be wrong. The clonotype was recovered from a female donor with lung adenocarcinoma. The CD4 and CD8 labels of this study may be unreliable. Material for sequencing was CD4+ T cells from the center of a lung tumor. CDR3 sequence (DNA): TGTGCCAGCAGTGAATTGGGGCGGTCAAACGAGCAGTACTTC. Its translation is CASSELGRSNEQYF.